Reported below is one T cell receptor beta chain. The antigen remains unidentified. Time point defined: newly diagnosed GD, antithyroid drugs for less than 3 months. Isolated PBMC RNA provided the starting material for the TCR library. This entry belongs to a study of regulatory T cells in long-lasting Graves disease. Study-wide background: Newly diagnosed Graves' patients had under 3 months of antithyroid drugs.

Study-level results: TCR diversity was lower in persistent than newly diagnosed Graves' disease.

Sequencing libraries for TCR beta were prepared with iRepertoire HTBI primers and Arm-PCR of CDR3 regions. As originally analysed: Identified segments across samples numbered roughly 60 TRBV and about 13 TRBJ. MiXCR, run by TCRdb on the multiplex PCR reads, gives a single entry per CDR3 protein. Here the V and J calls rest on TCRdb's processing, not on the authors' analysis. The sample yields about 460,000 distinct CDR3 sequences, 12% to 15% seen once. Germline CDR1 reads MNHNS; CDR2 reads SASEGT. This CDR3 has 17 residues. The ends were cut back, 6 bases at V and 0 bases at J, with 18 bases in the middle. These data also featured in a second study, about T cells in Graves' hyperthyroidism and ophthalmopathy. As reported in that work: Thyroid ultrasound, orbital computed tomography, clinical symptoms, and serum thyroxine and TRAb underpinned diagnoses.

This receptor was taken from a woman aged 45-65 years with Graves disease. The chain couples TRBV6-1 to TRBJ1-5, with D unclear. Sequences were derived from peripheral blood mononuclear cells (PBMCs), sampled at new diagnosis, from a patient treated with antithyroid drugs. CDR3 DNA sequence: TGTGCCAGCAGAAACGCCGGGAGATCTAATAGCAATCAGCCCCAGCATTTT. This codes for CASRNAGRSNSNQPQHF.